This T cell receptor (beta chain) was identified during a study of cytomegalovirus exposure and HLA in healthy donors. Among the donors, all were healthy bone marrow donors. The V gene end was trimmed by 4 bases and the J gene end by 7 bases; junction bases not matched to a gene: 5. Germline CDR1 MNHEY, CDR2 SMNVEV (reference sequence). The CDR3 spans 14 residues. Study-level points and caveats: By a later analysis, the bulk of CMV-associated TCR beta chains appeared HLA-restricted. Excluded were some V segments that proved indistinguishable, including TRBV6-2 and TRBV6-3.

A multiplex PCR was run with 60 Vbeta primers and 13 Jbeta primers. Original data processing: A follow-up analysis tallied around 80 million unique TCR beta chains, roughly 11 million shared. The method was immunoSEQ multiplex PCR; TCRdb's version includes in-frame clones alone and lacks a portion of them. The D gene and trimming were derived from the DNA, and the V and J assignments and clone size from that table. This sample has some 98,000 clones; roughly 70% occur once, and the top ten carry about 2.5%. In the case of this clone: Its target is unknown.

The chain is built from TRBV27 and TRBJ1-4; 8 bases agree with TRBD1. This sequence originates from a man aged 45 to 65 in good health and CMV-seronegative. The sequencing input was PBMCs. CDR3 nucleotide sequence: TGTGCCAGCAGTTCCGGACAGGGTGCTGAAAAACTGTTTTTT. Residues: CASSSGQGAEKLFF.